Following are 24 T cell receptor beta chains from one sample sequenced in a study of cytomegalovirus exposure and HLA in healthy donors. The PCR used 60 Vbeta and 13 Jbeta primers. Profiled with immunoSEQ multiplex PCR; TCRdb holds only in-frame clones, not every one. Of approximately 190,000 clones listed, more than 75% are singletons. The specimen was PBMCs. These receptors were taken from a woman aged 45-65 years in good health and CMV-seropositive.

This clone was detected once. This chain links TRBV19 with TRBJ2-1; tentatively, D is TRBD2 (5 bases). CDR3 size: 13 residues. CDR1 and CDR2 (germline): LNHDA, SQIVND (reference sequence). V was cut by 0 bases and J by 7 bases, with 7 bases left in between. CDR3 residues: CASSIEGANEQFF. In DNA form, the CDR3 reads TGTGCCAGTAGTATAGAGGGAGCGAATGAGCAGTTCTTC.

This sequence joins TRBV7-3 and TRBJ2-3, with 8 bases identical to TRBD2. The V gene's germline CDR1 is SGHTA and CDR2 FQGTGA. The ends lost 5 bases at V and 4 bases at J; junction bases unmatched: 11. The CDR3 runs to 16 residues. The CDR3 nucleotides read TGTGCCAGCAGCCTGGAGCCGGGGGGGCGATCAGATACGCAGTATTTT. Translating gives CASSLEPGGRSDTQYF.

The genes are TRBV19 and TRBJ2-1, with a tentative D call TRBD1 (6 bases). The V and J ends lost 4 bases and 3 bases respectively, with 16 bases between them. This CDR3 spans 16 amino acids. Germline CDR1 and CDR2: LNHDA and SQIVND (reference sequence). The CDR3 loop is CASSSPGVDIYNEQFF. The DNA for the CDR3 is TGTGCCAGTAGTAGTCCAGGGGTCGATATCTACAATGAGCAGTTCTTC.

The chain couples TRBV19 to TRBJ1-1, with 7 positions matching TRBD1. This CDR3 spans 16 amino acids. Looked up from germline, CDR1 is LNHDA and CDR2 is SQIVND (reference sequence). After removal of 5 bases from V and 1 base from J, the junction contained 10 bases not matched to a gene. CDR3 loop: CASSYKKGAGNTEAFF. In nucleotides, the CDR3 is TGTGCCAGTAGTTATAAGAAGGGGGCCGGGAACACTGAAGCTTTCTTT.

The chain has TRBV13 and TRBJ1-4; the D is unclear. Looked up from germline, CDR1 is PRHDT and CDR2 is FYEKMQ (reference sequence). Trimming shortened V by 0 bases and J by 5 bases, and 13 bases separated the two germline ends. This CDR3 contains 16 residues. The CDR3 bases are TGTGCCAGCAGCTTAGGCCGGTACAGAAAGAATGAAAAACTGTTTTTT. Translating it yields CASSLGRYRKNEKLFF.

The chain combines TRBV27 with TRBJ2-7, with TRBD1 as a possible D gene (6 bases). Germline V lookup: CDR1 MNHEY, CDR2 SMNVEV (reference sequence). The CDR3 has 13 amino acids. Trimming removed 5 bases from V and 2 bases from J, with 10 bases in between. The CDR3 sequence: CASSPDSTYEQYF. The CDR3, as DNA: TGTGCCAGCAGTCCGGACAGTACCTACGAGCAGTACTTC.

Worth noting for this clone: The identical CDR3 is also encoded by other nucleotide sequences in the sample. In DNA, the CDR3 is TGTGCCAGCAGCCCTCAGGGGTACGAGCAGTACTTC. It encodes CASSPQGYEQYF. The chain employs TRBV14 and TRBJ2-7, with a possible D match to TRBD1 (6 bases). Trimming removed 4 bases at V and 4 bases at J, with 8 bases between. The CDR3 has 12 residues. The germline gives CDR1 SGHDN, CDR2 FVKESK.

The chain links TRBV4-3 to TRBJ2-6, with a possible D match to TRBD2 (6 bases). With 1 base removed from V and 0 bases from J, the gap between germline ends came to 13 bases. The CDR3 sequence is 18 residues long. Germline lookup yields CDR1 LGHNA and CDR2 YSLEER. This CDR3 reads CASSQGGRGISGANVLTF. CDR3 bases: TGCGCCAGCAGCCAAGGAGGACGGGGGATCTCTGGGGCCAACGTCCTGACTTTC.

Points on this clone: Other DNA sequences in the sample encode the same CDR3. The chain carries TRBV2 and TRBJ1-2, with a tentative D call TRBD1 (6 bases). Looked up from germline, CDR1 is SNHLY and CDR2 is FYNNEI. The length of the CDR3 is 13 residues. Trimming removed 0 bases from V and 6 bases from J, with 8 bases in between. The CDR3 coding sequence is TGTGCCAGCAGTGAAGCGCGACAGGATGGCTACACCTTC. Translating gives CASSEARQDGYTF.

This chain links TRBV7-9 with TRBJ1-2; D is possibly TRBD1 (6 bases). Germline V gene lookup returns CDR1 SEHNR and CDR2 FQNEAQ (reference sequence). The length of the CDR3 is 15 residues. V was shortened by 0 bases and J by 8 bases, with 16 bases between the two germline ends. CDR3 coding DNA: TGTGCCAGCAGCTTAGCGGGAGGGCCAGGGGTCGGCTACACCTTC. Translated: CASSLAGGPGVGYTF. The full variable domain, completed using reference TRBV7-9 and TRBJ1-2, is DTGVSQNPRHKITKRGQNVTFRCDPISEHNRLYWYRQTLGQGPEFLTYFQNEAQLEKSRLLSDRFSAERPKGSFSTLEIQRTEQGDSAMYLCASSLAGGPGVGYTFGSGTRLTVV.

The chain couples TRBV19 to TRBJ2-1; D is unresolved. Looked up from germline, CDR1 is LNHDA and CDR2 is SQIVND (reference sequence). The CDR3 has 15 residues. With 6 bases removed from V and 0 bases from J, the gap between germline ends came to 12 bases. The CDR3 here is CASRNDITSYNEQFF. CDR3 DNA sequence: TGTGCCAGTAGAAACGACATTACCTCCTACAATGAGCAGTTCTTC.

The chain combines TRBV2 with TRBJ2-6; D call uncertain. The germline CDR1 and CDR2 sequences are SNHLY and FYNNEI. V lost 8 bases to trimming and J lost 4 bases, with 9 bases between them. This CDR3 region has 13 residues. The CDR3 DNA reads TGTGCCAGCGAACAGTCAGGGGCCAACGTCCTGACTTTC. Amino acids: CASEQSGANVLTF. The full variable domain, completed using reference TRBV2 and TRBJ2-6, is EPEVTQTPSHQVTQMGQEVILRCVPISNHLYFYWYRQILGQKVEFLVSFYNNEISEKSEIFDDQFSVERPDGSNFTLKIRSTKLEDSAMYFCASEQSGANVLTFGAGSRLTVL.

This clone has only one observation. The rearrangement links TRBV6-1 to TRBJ1-1, with TRBD1 identical over 9 bases. CDR1 and CDR2 (germline): MNHNS, SASEGT. The junction had 9 bases not matched to a gene; V was cut back by 5 bases and J by 5 bases. This CDR3 has 15 amino acids. The chain's CDR3 is CASSPSQGAVTEAFF. The CDR3 nucleotides are TGTGCCAGCAGTCCGTCACAGGGGGCGGTGACTGAAGCTTTCTTT.

The chain uses TRBV7-3 and TRBJ1-4, with 11 bases lining up with TRBD1. Trimming cost V 2 bases and J 6 bases; bases outside gene matches: 11. Germline V CDR1 and CDR2: SGHTA, FQGTGA. This CDR3 region has 18 residues. The CDR3 DNA reads TGTGCCAGCAGCTTATTTTCGGACAGGGGGCGGGGGGATGAAAAACTGTTTTTT. It codes for CASSLFSDRGRGDEKLFF.

The CDR3 sequence is CASSDRGRYGYTF. DNA for the CDR3: TGTGCCAGCAGTGACAGGGGCCGCTATGGCTACACCTTC. The chain is built from TRBV9 and TRBJ1-2; 8 bases are shared with TRBD1. The CDR3 is 13 residues long. The ends lost 5 bases at V and 4 bases at J; junction bases unmatched: 4. The germline V gene has CDR1 SGDLS and CDR2 YYNGEE.

The CDR3 loop is CASSSDRGVYTF. The CDR3 coding sequence is TGCGCCAGCAGCTCGGACAGGGGGGTCTACACCTTC. The rearrangement joins TRBV5-1 to TRBJ1-2, with 10 bases aligning to TRBD1. The CDR3 runs 12 residues. Germline lookup yields CDR1 SGHRS and CDR2 YFSETQ. The ends lost 3 bases at V and 10 bases at J; junction bases unmatched: 3. Supplemented by reference TRBV5-1 and TRBJ1-2, the full variable domain reads KAGVTQTPRYLIKTRGQQVTLSCSPISGHRSVSWYQQTPGQGLQFLFEYFSETQRNKGNFPGRFSGRQFSNSRSEMNVSTLELGDSALYLCASSSDRGVYTFGSGTRLTVV.

This chain links TRBV18 with TRBJ2-7; TRBD1 agrees at 10 bases. Trimming took 6 bases from V and 4 from J; bases not matched to a gene: 12. The CDR3 has 16 residues. CDR1 is KGHSH and CDR2 is LQKENI in the germline V gene. The CDR3 coding sequence is TGTGCCAGCTCCCGACAGGGGGCGCAAGATCTATACGAGCAGTACTTC. This encodes CASSRQGAQDLYEQYF.

This chain links TRBV5-4 with TRBJ2-3, with unresolved D. CDR1 and CDR2 (germline): SGHNT, YYREEE (reference sequence). The CDR3 has 13 residues. The V end was cut by 1 base, the J end by 5 bases, with 8 bases between. CDR3 residues: CASSLTDRDTQYF. Here the CDR3 DNA reads TGTGCCAGCAGCTTGACAGACCGAGATACGCAGTATTTT.

This rearrangement joins TRBV28 to TRBJ1-3, with D unresolved. The CDR3 is 13 amino acids. V lost 1 base and J 3 bases, leaving 4 bases between the germline ends. Germline assignment: CDR1 MDHEN and CDR2 SYDVKM. For the CDR3, the DNA is TGTGCCAGCAGTTTATCAGGTGGAAACACCATATATTTT. Residues: CASSLSGGNTIYF.

The chain links TRBV10-3 to TRBJ2-7, with 8 bases fitting TRBD1. The V segment lost 10 bases and the J segment 2 bases; nucleotides outside the gene matches: 10. The CDR3 covers 14 residues. Germline V gives CDR1 ENHRY, CDR2 SYGVKD. CDR3: CASTDRGRTYEQYF. The DNA of the CDR3 is TGTGCCAGCACCGACAGGGGTCGAACCTACGAGCAGTACTTC.

This sequence joins TRBV6-1 and TRBJ1-5; the D gene is possibly TRBD1 (6 bases). V lost 5 bases, J lost 0 bases, and 11 bases lay in between. This CDR3 region has 15 residues. CDR1 MNHNS and CDR2 SASEGT come from the germline V gene. The CDR3 loop reads CASSPGQHSNQPQHF. DNA of the CDR3: TGTGCCAGCAGTCCCGGACAGCATAGCAATCAGCCCCAGCATTTT.

The chain combines TRBV5-8 with TRBJ2-7; 11 nucleotides match TRBD2. CDR1 is SGHTS and CDR2 is YDEGEE in the germline V gene. Trimming at V came to 0 bases and at J to 4 bases, leaving 9 bases not matched to a gene. The CDR3 length is 17 residues. The CDR3 DNA follows: TGTGCCAGCAGCTTGGAAACTAGCGGGGGACGAGGGTACGAGCAGTACTTC. Its translation is CASSLETSGGRGYEQYF.

The chain employs TRBV19 and TRBJ1-5; TRBD1 might be the D (5 bases). V gave up 6 bases and J gave up 0 bases, with 15 bases separating them. The CDR3 spans 16 residues. Germline CDR1 and CDR2: LNHDA and SQIVND (reference sequence). CDR3 sequence (DNA): TGTGCCAGTAGCAGGGAAGAGGCCTATAGCAATCAGCCCCAGCATTTT. Protein sequence: CASSREEAYSNQPQHF. The full variable domain, its missing parts supplied by reference TRBV19 and TRBJ1-5, is DGGITQSPKYLFRKEGQNVTLSCEQNLNHDAMYWYRQDPGQGLRLIYYSQIVNDFQKGDIAEGYSVSREKKESFPLTVTSAQKNPTAFYLCASSREEAYSNQPQHFGDGTRLSIL.

The chain is built from TRBV2 and TRBJ2-7; D ambiguous. CDR1 is SNHLY, CDR2 FYNNEI, per germline. The CDR3 is 13 amino acids. Trimming left V 2 bases short and J 3 bases short, with 8 bases between. The CDR3 DNA sequence: TGTGCCAGCAGTGAAATCCCCCTCTACGAGCAGTACTTC. Amino acids: CASSEIPLYEQYF.